Described below is a single T cell receptor beta chain sequence and its context. Germline loops: CDR1 SNHLY, CDR2 FYNNEI. Trimming left V 4 bases short and J 5 bases short, with 9 bases between. This CDR3 region has 13 residues. The sample originates from a study of control samples from healthy donors and cancer patients. Clones were sequenced by immunoSEQ multiplex PCR, and TCRdb holds only the in-frame ones, with some missing. The repertoire has several thousand clones, 84% of them found once; the top ten carry approximately 7.1%. The clonotype originates from a female donor with lung cancer. J is TRBJ2-1 and V is TRBV2; D is unclear. Material: formalin-fixed, paraffin-embedded tissue. This chain's CDR3 is CASSARRDNEQFF. As DNA, the CDR3 is TGTGCCAGCAGTGCCCGGAGAGACAATGAGCAGTTCTTC.